The 16 T cell receptor beta chains reported below all come from one sample, sequenced in a study of cytomegalovirus exposure and HLA in healthy donors. PCR employed 60 Vbeta and 13 Jbeta primers. Some clones are missing from TCRdb's copy, which holds only in-frame ones; the method was immunoSEQ multiplex PCR. The table lists 33,000 or so clones, 65% to 85% of them singletons, with approximately 8.9% in the top ten. Sequencing was carried out using PBMCs. The receptors derive from a woman aged 30 to 39 in good health and CMV-seropositive.

The chain combines TRBV9 with TRBJ2-7; 11 nucleotides agree with TRBD2. The CDR3 extends over 14 amino acids. After removal of 3 bases from V and 8 bases from J, the junction contained 7 bases not matched to a gene. The germline V gene has CDR1 SGDLS and CDR2 YYNGEE. In nucleotides, the CDR3 is TGTGCCAGCAGCGGGGGGGGGACTAGCGGCCAGCAGTACTTC. Translation: CASSGGGTSGQQYF.

This clone was recorded once. The CDR3 sequence is CASSLGFRVATEAFF. Written as DNA, the CDR3 is TGTGCCAGCAGCTTGGGGTTCAGGGTGGCCACTGAAGCTTTCTTT. The chain recombines TRBV5-6 with TRBJ1-1; D might be TRBD1 (5 bases). Between the trimmed V and J ends, which lost 0 bases and 4 bases, there was a span of 13 bases. The germline V gene encodes CDR1 SGHDT and CDR2 YYEEEE. This CDR3 is 15 amino acids long.

V and J are TRBV7-9 and TRBJ2-2, with 7 bases aligning to TRBD2. The junction had 12 bases not matched to a gene; V was cut back by 6 bases and J by 2 bases. CDR3 length equals 17 residues. Germline V gene sequence: CDR1 SEHNR, CDR2 FQNEAQ (reference sequence). CDR3 in amino acids: CASRPEPGRVNTGELFF. The CDR3 DNA reads TGTGCCAGCAGACCAGAACCGGGGAGGGTAAACACCGGGGAGCTGTTTTTT.

This rearrangement joins TRBV4-2 to TRBJ2-7; 11 nucleotides line up with TRBD2. V lost 0 bases, J lost 5 bases, and 6 bases stayed unmatched. CDR3 length equals 16 residues. CDR1 and CDR2 from the germline V gene are LGHNA and YNFKEQ. In nucleotides, the CDR3 is TGTGCCAGCAGCCAAGATTGGCTAGCGGGAGGAAACGAGCAGTACTTC. Its translation is CASSQDWLAGGNEQYF.

The rearrangement joins TRBV19 to TRBJ1-2, with D possibly matching TRBD1 (6 bases). Germline V gene sequence: CDR1 LNHDA, CDR2 SQIVND (reference sequence). Trimming removed 3 bases at V and 5 bases at J, with 16 bases between. This CDR3 contains 15 residues. This CDR3 reads CASSILITGLYGYTF. In nucleotides, the CDR3 is TGTGCCAGTAGTATCTTGATAACAGGGCTGTATGGCTACACCTTC.

The chain has TRBV18 and TRBJ1-4; D not certain. The germline V gene encodes CDR1 KGHSH and CDR2 LQKENI. This CDR3 has 14 amino acids. V shed 6 bases and J shed 6 bases, with 14 bases lying between them. In DNA, the CDR3 is TGTGCCAGCTCGTTCGGAGGAGGAGATGAAAAACTGTTTTTT. Its translation: CASSFGGGDEKLFF.

This clone is medium-sized in the sample. The chain combines TRBV19 with TRBJ1-2; D unresolved. There are 15 residues in the CDR3. Germline V gene lookup returns CDR1 LNHDA and CDR2 SQIVND (reference sequence). The germline V and J ends were trimmed by 3 bases and 7 bases, with 18 bases remaining between them. This CDR3 is CASSILQLGGVGYTF. The CDR3 DNA reads TGTGCCAGTAGTATCCTCCAGTTGGGTGGAGTTGGCTACACCTTC.

The chain uses TRBV6-1 and TRBJ2-7; 10 positions agree with TRBD1. CDR3 length: 13 residues. V gave up 7 bases and J gave up 3 bases; unmatched junction bases: 3. Germline V gives CDR1 MNHNS, CDR2 SASEGT. The CDR3 spells CASIGDRGYEQYF. The CDR3 nucleotides are TGTGCCAGCATAGGGGACAGGGGCTACGAGCAGTACTTC.

Concerning this clone itself: The junction does not match germline at one end; this may be a read error. The chain joins TRBV10-3 to TRBJ1-3; D unresolved. The germline V gene encodes CDR1 ENHRY and CDR2 SYGVKD. The CDR3 is made up of 17 amino acids. The CDR3 protein is CASSYYPRGSSGNTIYF. The CDR3 DNA reads TGTGCCAGCAGTTACTACCCCCGGGGAAGCTCTGGAAACACCATATATTTT.

V is TRBV6-1 and J is TRBJ2-5; 9 bases are a match to TRBD2. Germline CDR1 MNHNS, CDR2 SASEGT. Trimming removed 5 bases from V and 3 bases from J; junction bases left unmatched: 4. The CDR3 spans 14 residues. CDR3 residues: CASSLLAGKETQYF. The DNA for the CDR3 is TGTGCCAGCAGTCTACTAGCGGGTAAAGAGACCCAGTACTTC.

This chain uses TRBV6-5 with TRBJ1-1; perhaps TRBD1 as D (5 bases). Per the germline V gene, CDR1 is MNHEY and CDR2 is SVGAGI. The CDR3 contains 15 residues. V lost 6 bases to trimming and J lost 1 base, with 15 bases between them. CDR3 loop: CASSSRTPWNTEAFF. DNA for the CDR3: TGTGCCAGCAGCTCCAGGACACCATGGAACACTGAAGCTTTCTTT.

This clone was seen a single time. The J gene is TRBJ2-7, the V gene TRBV7-8, with D unresolved. Germline V gene lookup returns CDR1 SGHVS and CDR2 FQNEAQ. Trimming stripped 5 bases from V and 2 bases from J, with 7 bases between. CDR3 length: 12 residues. In DNA, the CDR3 is TGTGCCAGCAGCGGCATGACCTACGAGCAGTACTTC. Amino acids: CASSGMTYEQYF.

The rearrangement uses TRBV11-2 and TRBJ1-2; TRBD1 is a possible D gene (6 bases). CDR3 size: 13 residues. Between the trimmed V and J ends, which lost 7 bases and 8 bases, there was a span of 17 bases. Germline V gene sequence: CDR1 SGHAT, CDR2 FQNNGV. CDR3 protein: CASTLTGSRGYTF. Written as DNA, the CDR3 is TGTGCCAGCACACTCACAGGGAGCCGCGGCTACACCTTC.

The chain couples TRBV9 to TRBJ2-3; 10 nucleotides line up with TRBD2. CDR3 length: 17 residues. Germline assignment: CDR1 SGDLS and CDR2 YYNGEE. The V and J ends lost 0 bases and 0 bases, in that order; junction bases with no gene match: 4. The CDR3 DNA follows: TGTGCCAGCAGCGTAGTGGCTAGCGGGGGTAGCACAGATACGCAGTATTTT. Amino acid sequence: CASSVVASGGSTDTQYF. Looking up the rest from reference TRBV9 and TRBJ2-3 gives the full variable domain: DSGVTQTPKHLITATGQRVTLRCSPRSGDLSVYWYQQSLDQGLQFLIQYYNGEERAKGNILERFSAQQFPDLHSELNLSSLELGDSALYFCASSVVASGGSTDTQYFGPGTRLTVL.

CDR3 residues: CAADRAKYNEQFF. DNA of the CDR3: TGTGCCGCCGACCGAGCGAAATACAATGAGCAGTTCTTC. The V call is TRBV30, the J call TRBJ2-1; D is ambiguous. The CDR3 consists of 13 residues. With 8 bases removed from V and 4 bases from J, the gap between germline ends came to 15 bases. From germline, CDR1 is GTSNPN and CDR2 SVGIG (reference sequence).

The chain links TRBV2 to TRBJ2-7, with 14 bases lining up with TRBD2. The CDR3 extends over 17 amino acids. V gave up 5 bases and J gave up 5 bases; unmatched junction bases: 11. The germline V gene encodes CDR1 SNHLY and CDR2 FYNNEI. The CDR3 reads CASSSTLGLAGVHEQYF. CDR3 nucleotide sequence: TGTGCCAGCAGTTCAACTTTGGGACTAGCGGGAGTTCACGAGCAGTACTTC.